This paragraph covers one TCR beta chain sequence. Its cognate antigen is unknown. Being one base from a much bigger clone, this may be a read error. Time point here: newly diagnosed GD, antithyroid drugs for less than 3 months. Construction of the TCR library relied on RNA isolated from PBMCs. The V gene end was trimmed by 5 bases and the J gene end by 6 bases; junction bases not matched to a gene: 10. The CDR3 is 14 amino acids. Looked up from germline, CDR1 is DFQATT and CDR2 is SNEGSKA (reference sequence). The sample originates from a study of regulatory T cells in long-lasting Graves disease. Overall study findings and caveats: New patients shared fewer public clonotypes (roughly 990) than persistent patients did (about 3,000).

Construction of TCR beta libraries relied on iRepertoire HTBI primers and on Arm-PCR targeting CDR3 regions. In TCRdb, the multiplex PCR reads were re-called with MiXCR into one record per CDR3 protein. Among approximately 470,000 distinct CDR3 sequences listed, around 16% were seen once. This same sample was also part of a study on T cells in Graves' hyperthyroidism and ophthalmopathy. That work contributes: A patient was excluded if there was uncontrolled infection, other autoimmune disease, pregnancy or lactation. The primer set for the first-round RT-PCR of the TCR CDR3 was HTBI. Most thyroid clonotypes expanded above 0.001 were also detected in blood.

The receptor was derived from a middle-aged man with Graves disease. This chain uses TRBV20-1 with TRBJ1-5, with 7 bases fitting TRBD1. Sequenced here: peripheral blood mononuclear cells (PBMCs), sampled at new diagnosis, from a patient treated with antithyroid drugs. This CDR3 is CSAGKTGLSQPQHF. CDR3 bases: TGCAGTGCTGGTAAGACAGGGCTCAGTCAGCCCCAGCATTTT.